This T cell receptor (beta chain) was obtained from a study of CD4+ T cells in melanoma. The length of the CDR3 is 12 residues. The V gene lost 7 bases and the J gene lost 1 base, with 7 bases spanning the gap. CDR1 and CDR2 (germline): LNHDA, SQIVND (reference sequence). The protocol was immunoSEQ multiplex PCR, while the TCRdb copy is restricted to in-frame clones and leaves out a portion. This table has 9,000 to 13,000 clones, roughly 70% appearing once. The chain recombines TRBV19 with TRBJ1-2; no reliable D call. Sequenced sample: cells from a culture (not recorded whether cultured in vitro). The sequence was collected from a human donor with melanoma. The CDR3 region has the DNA TGTGCCAGTACCCATTATAACTATGGCTACACCTTC. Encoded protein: CASTHYNYGYTF.